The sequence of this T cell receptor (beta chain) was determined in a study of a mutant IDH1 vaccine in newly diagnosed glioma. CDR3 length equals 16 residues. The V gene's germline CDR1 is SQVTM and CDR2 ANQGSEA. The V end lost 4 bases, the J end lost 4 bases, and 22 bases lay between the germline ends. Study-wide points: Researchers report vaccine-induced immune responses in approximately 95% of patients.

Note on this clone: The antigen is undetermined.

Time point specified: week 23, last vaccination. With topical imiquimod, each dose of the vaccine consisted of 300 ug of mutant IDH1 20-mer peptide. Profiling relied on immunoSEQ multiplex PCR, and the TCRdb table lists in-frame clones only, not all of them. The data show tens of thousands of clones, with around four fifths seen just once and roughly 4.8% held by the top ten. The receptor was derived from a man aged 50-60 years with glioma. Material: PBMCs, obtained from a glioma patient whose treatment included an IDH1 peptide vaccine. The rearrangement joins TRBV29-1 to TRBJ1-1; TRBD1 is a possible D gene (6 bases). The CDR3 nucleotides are TGCAGCGTTGTGGGGCCCGACAGGTTCCTTAGCACTGAAGCTTTCTTT. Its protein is CSVVGPDRFLSTEAFF.